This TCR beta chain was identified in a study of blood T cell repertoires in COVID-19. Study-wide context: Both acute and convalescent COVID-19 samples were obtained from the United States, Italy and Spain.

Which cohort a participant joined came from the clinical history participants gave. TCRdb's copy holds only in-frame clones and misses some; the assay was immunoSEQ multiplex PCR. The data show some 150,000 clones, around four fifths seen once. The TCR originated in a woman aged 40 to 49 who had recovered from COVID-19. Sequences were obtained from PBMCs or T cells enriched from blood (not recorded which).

The CDR3 DNA reads as TGTGCCAGCAGTAGGGACAGGGGAGCTGAAGCTTTCTTT. Translation: CASSRDRGAEAFF. The gene calls are TRBV11-2 and TRBJ1-1, with 10 positions matching TRBD1. The CDR3 consists of 13 residues. Germline CDR1 SGHAT, CDR2 FQNNGV. The V segment lost 6 bases and the J segment 6 bases; nucleotides outside the gene matches: 4. The complete variable domain, with remaining parts taken from reference TRBV11-2 and TRBJ1-1, reads EAGVAQSPRYKIIEKRQSVAFWCNPISGHATLYWYQQILGQGPKLLIQFQNNGVVDDSQLPKDRFSAERLKGVDSTLKIQPAKLEDSAVYLCASSRDRGAEAFFGQGTRLTVV.